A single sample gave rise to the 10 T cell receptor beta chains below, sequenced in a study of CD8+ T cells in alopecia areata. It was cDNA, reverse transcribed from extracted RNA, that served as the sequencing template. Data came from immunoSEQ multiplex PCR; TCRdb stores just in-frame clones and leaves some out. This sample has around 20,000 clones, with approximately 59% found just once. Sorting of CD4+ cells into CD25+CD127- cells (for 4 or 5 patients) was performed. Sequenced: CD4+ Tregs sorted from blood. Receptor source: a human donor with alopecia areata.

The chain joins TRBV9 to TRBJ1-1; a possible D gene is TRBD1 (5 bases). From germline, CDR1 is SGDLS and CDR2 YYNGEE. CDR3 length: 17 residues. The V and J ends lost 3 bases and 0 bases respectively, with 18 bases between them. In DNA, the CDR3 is TGTGCCAGCAGCGGAGGTGGGGACGGTCCTATGAACACTGAAGCTTTCTTT. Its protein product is CASSGGGDGPMNTEAFF.

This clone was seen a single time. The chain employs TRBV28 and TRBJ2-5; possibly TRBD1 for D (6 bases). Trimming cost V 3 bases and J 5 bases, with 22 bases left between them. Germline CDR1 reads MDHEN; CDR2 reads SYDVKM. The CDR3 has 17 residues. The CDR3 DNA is TGTGCCAGCAGTTTTCCGGCCGGGGTCAGGGGTGAGGAGACCCAGTACTTC. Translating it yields CASSFPAGVRGEETQYF.

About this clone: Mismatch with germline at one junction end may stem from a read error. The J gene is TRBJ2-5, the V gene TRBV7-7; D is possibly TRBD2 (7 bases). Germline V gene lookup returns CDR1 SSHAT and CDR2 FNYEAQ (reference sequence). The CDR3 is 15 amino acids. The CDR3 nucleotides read TGTGCTAGCAGCTCCGGTCGGGGGGCTGAAGAGACCCAGTACTTC. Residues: CASSSGRGAEETQYF.

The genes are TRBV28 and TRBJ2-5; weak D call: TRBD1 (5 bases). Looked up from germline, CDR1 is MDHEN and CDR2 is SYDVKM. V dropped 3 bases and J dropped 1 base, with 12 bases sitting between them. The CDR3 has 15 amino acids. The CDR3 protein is CASSFLARAQETQYF. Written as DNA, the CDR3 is TGTGCCAGCAGTTTCCTCGCCAGGGCCCAAGAGACCCAGTACTTC. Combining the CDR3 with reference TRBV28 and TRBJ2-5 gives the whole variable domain DVKVTQSSRYLVKRTGEKVFLECVQDMDHENMFWYRQDPGLGLRLIYFSYDVKMKEKGDIPEGYSVSREKKERFSLILESASTNQTSMYLCASSFLARAQETQYFGPGTRLLVL.

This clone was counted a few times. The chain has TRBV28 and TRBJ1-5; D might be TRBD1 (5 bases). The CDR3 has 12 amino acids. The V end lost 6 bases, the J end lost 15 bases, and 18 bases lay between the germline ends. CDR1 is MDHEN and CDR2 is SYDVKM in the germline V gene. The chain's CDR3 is CASSPGPRAGHF. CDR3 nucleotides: TGTGCCAGCAGCCCGGGACCCCGCGCGGGGCATTTT.

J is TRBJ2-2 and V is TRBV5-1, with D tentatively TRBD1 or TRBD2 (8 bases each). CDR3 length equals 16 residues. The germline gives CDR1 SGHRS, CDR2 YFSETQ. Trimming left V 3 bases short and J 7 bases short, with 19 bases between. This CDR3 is CASSSDRVSGSGELFF. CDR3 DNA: TGCGCCAGCAGCTCGGACAGGGTCAGCGGGAGCGGGGAGCTGTTTTTT.

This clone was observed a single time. The DNA of the CDR3 is TGTGCCAGCAGCTTGGGAAACTATGGCTACACCTTC. The encoded protein is CASSLGNYGYTF. The V gene is TRBV7-9, the J gene TRBJ1-2; D not resolved. In germline, CDR1 is SEHNR, CDR2 FQNEAQ (reference sequence). The V gene lost 3 bases and the J gene lost 2 bases, with 4 bases spanning the gap. The CDR3 has 12 residues. Supplemented by reference TRBV7-9 and TRBJ1-2, the full variable domain reads DTGVSQNPRHKITKRGQNVTFRCDPISEHNRLYWYRQTLGQGPEFLTYFQNEAQLEKSRLLSDRFSAERPKGSFSTLEIQRTEQGDSAMYLCASSLGNYGYTFGSGTRLTVV.

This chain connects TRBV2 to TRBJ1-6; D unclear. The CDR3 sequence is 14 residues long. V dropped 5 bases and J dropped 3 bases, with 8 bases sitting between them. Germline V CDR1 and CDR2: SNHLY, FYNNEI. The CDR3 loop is CASSFGIYNSPLHF. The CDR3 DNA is TGTGCCAGCAGTTTCGGGATCTATAATTCACCCCTCCACTTT.

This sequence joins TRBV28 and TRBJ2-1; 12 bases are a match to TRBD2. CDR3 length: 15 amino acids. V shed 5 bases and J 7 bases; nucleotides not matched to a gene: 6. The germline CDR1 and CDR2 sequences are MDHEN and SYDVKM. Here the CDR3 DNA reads TGTGCCAGCAGTCAACTAGCGGGGGGTGGGAATGAGCAGTTCTTC. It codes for CASSQLAGGGNEQFF.

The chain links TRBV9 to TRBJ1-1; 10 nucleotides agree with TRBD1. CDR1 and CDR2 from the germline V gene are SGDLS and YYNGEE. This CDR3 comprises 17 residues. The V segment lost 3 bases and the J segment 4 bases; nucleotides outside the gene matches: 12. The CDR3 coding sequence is TGTGCCAGCAGCGCCCAACCGACAGGGGGCAGGGTCACTGAAGCTTTCTTT. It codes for CASSAQPTGGRVTEAFF.